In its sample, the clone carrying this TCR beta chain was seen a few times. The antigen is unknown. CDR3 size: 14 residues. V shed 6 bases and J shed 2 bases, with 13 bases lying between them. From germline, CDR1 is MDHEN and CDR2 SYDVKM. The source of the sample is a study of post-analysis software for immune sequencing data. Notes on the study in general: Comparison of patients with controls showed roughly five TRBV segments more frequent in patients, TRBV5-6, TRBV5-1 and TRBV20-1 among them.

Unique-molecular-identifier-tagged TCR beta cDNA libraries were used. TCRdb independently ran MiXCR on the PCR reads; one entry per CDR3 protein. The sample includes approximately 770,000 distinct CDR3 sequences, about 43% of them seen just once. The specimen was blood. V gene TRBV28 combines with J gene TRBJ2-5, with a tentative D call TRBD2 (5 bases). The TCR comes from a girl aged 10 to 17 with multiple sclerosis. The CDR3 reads CASSPSRDQETQYF. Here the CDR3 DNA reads TGTGCCAGCAGCCCGTCTCGGGATCAAGAGACCCAGTACTTC.